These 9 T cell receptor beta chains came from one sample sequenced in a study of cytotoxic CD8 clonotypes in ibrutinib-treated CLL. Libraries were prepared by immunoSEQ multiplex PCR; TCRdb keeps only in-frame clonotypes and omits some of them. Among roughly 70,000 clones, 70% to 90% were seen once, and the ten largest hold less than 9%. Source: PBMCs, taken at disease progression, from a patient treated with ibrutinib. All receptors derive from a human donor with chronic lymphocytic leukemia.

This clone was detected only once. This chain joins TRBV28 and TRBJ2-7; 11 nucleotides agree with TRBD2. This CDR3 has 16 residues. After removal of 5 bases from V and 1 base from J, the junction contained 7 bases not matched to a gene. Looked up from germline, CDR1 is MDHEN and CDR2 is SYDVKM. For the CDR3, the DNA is TGTGCCAGCAGTGCCGGGACTAGCGGACAATCCTACGAGCAGTACTTC. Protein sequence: CASSAGTSGQSYEQYF.

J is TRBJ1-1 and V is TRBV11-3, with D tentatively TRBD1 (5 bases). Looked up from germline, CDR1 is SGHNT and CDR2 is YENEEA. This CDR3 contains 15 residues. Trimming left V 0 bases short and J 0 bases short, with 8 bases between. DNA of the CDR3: TGTGCCAGCAGCTTAGATCCGGGGGTGAACACTGAAGCTTTCTTT. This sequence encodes CASSLDPGVNTEAFF.

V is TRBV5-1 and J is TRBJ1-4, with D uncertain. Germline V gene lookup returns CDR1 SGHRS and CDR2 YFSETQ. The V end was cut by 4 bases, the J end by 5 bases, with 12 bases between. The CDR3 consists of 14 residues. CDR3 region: CASSGSDYNEKLFF. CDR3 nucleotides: TGCGCCAGCAGCGGATCGGATTACAATGAAAAACTGTTTTTT.

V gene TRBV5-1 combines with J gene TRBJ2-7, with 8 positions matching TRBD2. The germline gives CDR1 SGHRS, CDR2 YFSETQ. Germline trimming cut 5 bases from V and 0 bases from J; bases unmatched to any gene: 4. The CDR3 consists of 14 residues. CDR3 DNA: TGCGCCAGCAGAGCTAGCGGGCCCTCCTACGAGCAGTACTTC. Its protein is CASRASGPSYEQYF. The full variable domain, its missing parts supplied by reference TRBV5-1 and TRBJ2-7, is KAGVTQTPRYLIKTRGQQVTLSCSPISGHRSVSWYQQTPGQGLQFLFEYFSETQRNKGNFPGRFSGRQFSNSRSEMNVSTLELGDSALYLCASRASGPSYEQYFGPGTRLTVT.

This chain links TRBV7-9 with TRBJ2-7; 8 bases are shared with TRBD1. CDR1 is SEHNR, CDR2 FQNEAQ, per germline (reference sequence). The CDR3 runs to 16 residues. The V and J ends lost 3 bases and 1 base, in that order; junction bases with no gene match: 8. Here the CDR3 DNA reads TGTGCCAGCAGCTTTTTGCCGGGACAGGTTTCCTACGAGCAGTACTTC. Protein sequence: CASSFLPGQVSYEQYF.

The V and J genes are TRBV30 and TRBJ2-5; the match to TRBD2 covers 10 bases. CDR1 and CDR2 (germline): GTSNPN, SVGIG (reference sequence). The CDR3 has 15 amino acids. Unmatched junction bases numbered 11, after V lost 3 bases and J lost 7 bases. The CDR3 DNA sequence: TGTGCCTGGAGGGCTAGCGGGGGTTCTAGGGGGACCCAGTACTTC. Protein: CAWRASGGSRGTQYF.

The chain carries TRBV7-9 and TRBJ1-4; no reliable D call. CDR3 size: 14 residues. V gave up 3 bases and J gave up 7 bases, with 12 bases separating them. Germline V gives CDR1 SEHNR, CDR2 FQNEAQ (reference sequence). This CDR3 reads CASSLAPISEKLFF. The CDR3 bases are TGTGCCAGCAGCTTGGCCCCTATAAGTGAAAAACTGTTTTTT.

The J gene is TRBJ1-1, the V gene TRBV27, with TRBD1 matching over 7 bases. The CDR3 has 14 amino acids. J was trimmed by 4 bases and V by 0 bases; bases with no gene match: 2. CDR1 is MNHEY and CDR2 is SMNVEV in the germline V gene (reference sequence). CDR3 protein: CASSLSGQTTEAFF. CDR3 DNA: TGTGCCAGCAGTTTATCGGGACAGACCACTGAAGCTTTCTTT.

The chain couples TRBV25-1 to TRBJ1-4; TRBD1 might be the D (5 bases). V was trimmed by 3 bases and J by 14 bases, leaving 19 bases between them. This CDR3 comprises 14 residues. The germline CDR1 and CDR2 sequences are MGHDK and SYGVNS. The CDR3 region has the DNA TGTGCCAGCAGTGAGGGGGGGACTCGGTCGGGGCTGTTTTTT. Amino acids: CASSEGGTRSGLFF.